A single sample is the source of the 27 T cell receptor beta chains below, sequenced in a study of blood T cell repertoires in COVID-19. Measured with immunoSEQ multiplex PCR; TCRdb has only the in-frame clones, and not every one. The sample shows 95,000 to 120,000 clones, approximately 70% of them seen only once. The sample consisted of peripheral blood. Source of these receptors: a woman in her forties with acute or convalescent COVID-19.

The chain is built from TRBV10-3 and TRBJ2-3, with D unresolved. Germline CDR1 ENHRY, CDR2 SYGVKD. The CDR3 contains 12 residues. Trimming pared 3 bases from V and 4 bases from J, leaving 5 bases between. In DNA, the CDR3 is TGTGCCATCAGTGAAACGGCAGATACGCAGTATTTT. Its protein is CAISETADTQYF.

This clone appeared many times. The V and J genes are TRBV2 and TRBJ2-1, with 8 bases aligning to TRBD2. V dropped 6 bases and J dropped 3; count of bases not matched to a gene: 4. Germline lookup yields CDR1 SNHLY and CDR2 FYNNEI. There are 14 residues in the CDR3. The CDR3 region has the DNA TGTGCCAGCAGCCAAGGGACTAGCTACAATGAGCAGTTCTTC. Protein: CASSQGTSYNEQFF.

The chain is built from TRBV4-1 and TRBJ2-7; tentative D call: TRBD1 (6 bases). Germline V gives CDR1 MGHRA, CDR2 YSYEKL. V lost 1 base and J lost 2, with 15 bases in between. The length of the CDR3 is 16 residues. CDR3 in DNA: TGCGCCAGCAGCCAAGCCCCCAGAGGGGACACCTACGAGCAGTACTTC. This gives the protein CASSQAPRGDTYEQYF.

This clone has more than one count but fewer than ten. V is TRBV11-3 and J is TRBJ1-5; the match to TRBD1 covers 7 bases. Trimming cost V 2 bases and J 5 bases; bases outside gene matches: 9. This CDR3 has 16 residues. Germline lookup yields CDR1 SGHNT and CDR2 YENEEA. In DNA form, the CDR3 reads TGTGCCAGCAGCTTAACCCGACAGGGAACGTATCAGCCCCAGCATTTT. Translated, it gives CASSLTRQGTYQPQHF. Using reference TRBV11-3 and TRBJ1-5 for the parts outside the CDR3, the full variable domain is EAGVVQSPRYKIIEKKQPVAFWCNPISGHNTLYWYLQNLGQGPELLIRYENEEAVDDSQLPKDRFSAERLKGVDSTLKIQPAELGDSAVYLCASSLTRQGTYQPQHFGDGTRLSIL.

CDR3 in DNA: TGTGCCAGCAATCTAGCGGGCCCCCAAGAGACCCAGTACTTC. Its protein is CASNLAGPQETQYF. The V call is TRBV6-1, the J call TRBJ2-5; 8 positions match TRBD2. V was clipped by 7 bases and J by 1 base; unmatched bases: 5. Germline lookup yields CDR1 MNHNS and CDR2 SASEGT. CDR3 length: 14 amino acids.

The chain recombines TRBV14 with TRBJ1-6; D gene uncertain. This CDR3 is built from 15 residues. Germline V lookup: CDR1 SGHDN, CDR2 FVKESK. The V end lost 0 bases, the J end lost 10 bases, and 13 bases lay between the germline ends. The CDR3 protein is CASSQEAGFRSPLHF. CDR3 DNA sequence: TGTGCCAGCAGCCAAGAGGCAGGTTTTCGGTCACCCCTCCACTTT.

This clone has a count of ten or more. Distinct nucleotide sequences in the sample also encode this CDR3. The chain combines TRBV18 with TRBJ2-7, with a tentative D call TRBD1 (6 bases). Germline CDR1 KGHSH, CDR2 LQKENI. CDR3 length: 13 amino acids. V was trimmed by 2 bases and J by 3 bases, leaving 8 bases between them. CDR3 nucleotide sequence: TGTGCCAGCTCACCAGGGGGCAACTACGAGCAGTACTTC. Amino acid sequence: CASSPGGNYEQYF.

The count of this clone is one. The V call is TRBV4-3, the J call TRBJ2-7, with D possibly TRBD2 on 5 matching bases. The V end lost 0 bases, the J end lost 6 bases, and 12 bases lay between the germline ends. The CDR3 is 14 residues long. Per the germline V gene, CDR1 is LGHNA and CDR2 is YSLEER. The CDR3: CASSQDLGVGEQYF. DNA of the CDR3: TGCGCCAGCAGCCAAGATCTCGGGGTTGGCGAGCAGTACTTC.

This chain links TRBV5-4 with TRBJ2-3; 11 nucleotides line up with TRBD2. Germline CDR1 reads SGHNT; CDR2 reads YYREEE (reference sequence). With 4 bases clipped from V and 1 base from J, the junction kept 2 bases outside the gene matches. This CDR3 is built from 15 residues. The CDR3 DNA reads TGTGCCAGCAGCCCTAGCGGGGGGCGCACAGATACGCAGTATTTT. Protein: CASSPSGGRTDTQYF.

The chain joins TRBV2 to TRBJ2-7; 9 bases align to TRBD2. Per germline, CDR1 SNHLY and CDR2 FYNNEI. The CDR3 has 17 residues. V was pared by 1 base and J by 4 bases, with 11 bases of the junction left unmatched. In nucleotides, the CDR3 is TGTGCCAGCAGTGAAGGGCGTGTGGGACTAGCTACGTACGAGCAGTACTTC. Translating gives CASSEGRVGLATYEQYF.

The chain employs TRBV6-1 and TRBJ1-6; TRBD1 agrees at 9 bases. Trimming removed 4 bases from V and 6 bases from J; junction bases left unmatched: 7. Per germline, CDR1 MNHNS and CDR2 SASEGT. The length of the CDR3 is 16 residues. This CDR3 reads CASSVGQGVTNSPLHF. In DNA form, the CDR3 reads TGTGCCAGCAGTGTGGGACAGGGAGTAACTAATTCACCCCTCCACTTT.

V gene TRBV6-5 combines with J gene TRBJ2-7; 10 bases are a match to TRBD2. CDR3 length: 15 residues. From germline, CDR1 is MNHEY and CDR2 SVGAGI. Germline trimming cut 4 bases from V and 2 bases from J; bases unmatched to any gene: 5. The CDR3 DNA is TGTGCCAGCAGTTTCGGACTAGCGGCCACCTACGAGCAGTACTTC. Its translation is CASSFGLAATYEQYF.

The chain combines TRBV9 with TRBJ1-1; D not certain. Germline V CDR1 and CDR2: SGDLS, YYNGEE. The CDR3 loop spans 15 amino acids. Deletions cut 2 bases from V and 5 bases from J, with 16 bases between. CDR3 nucleotide sequence: TGTGCCAGCAGCGTCGATAACGGCGCAGGTACTGAAGCTTTCTTT. Translating it yields CASSVDNGAGTEAFF.

V and J are TRBV4-3 and TRBJ1-1; the match to TRBD1 covers 7 bases. Germline trimming cut 0 bases from V and 10 bases from J; bases unmatched to any gene: 5. The CDR3 has 13 amino acids. The germline V gene encodes CDR1 LGHNA and CDR2 YSLEER. Written as DNA, the CDR3 is TGCGCCAGCAGCCAAGACCCGACAGGGACAGCTTTCTTT. Encoded protein: CASSQDPTGTAFF.

The rearrangement uses TRBV18 and TRBJ1-3; D perhaps matches TRBD1 (5 bases). The germline V gene encodes CDR1 KGHSH and CDR2 LQKENI. The CDR3 is made up of 17 amino acids. V lost 5 bases, J lost 4 bases, and 21 bases lay in between. The CDR3 DNA reads TGTGCCAGCTCATCTACGAATCAGGGTCGTAAAGGAAACACCATATATTTT. Translating it yields CASSSTNQGRKGNTIYF.

This sequence joins TRBV6-5 and TRBJ1-5; 7 bases match TRBD1. Germline values: CDR1 MNHEY, CDR2 SVGAGI. Trimming cost V 8 bases and J 3 bases; bases outside gene matches: 7. The CDR3 is 14 residues long. Here the CDR3 DNA reads TGTGCCAGCTGTTCGGGGACAGCCAATCAGCCCCAGCATTTT. Protein sequence: CASCSGTANQPQHF.

The chain combines TRBV28 with TRBJ1-5; TRBD1 agrees at 8 bases. This CDR3 spans 17 amino acids. CDR1 is MDHEN, CDR2 SYDVKM, per germline. J lost 2 bases, V lost 3 bases, and 9 bases had no gene match. The DNA for the CDR3 is TGTGCCAGCAGTTTGGTTTATCAGGGGGCTGGCAATCAGCCCCAGCATTTT. Its translation: CASSLVYQGAGNQPQHF.

V and J are TRBV4-1 and TRBJ1-1; TRBD1 matches at 7 bases. V lost 0 bases, J lost 6 bases, and 4 bases stayed unmatched. The CDR3 runs to 14 residues. In germline, CDR1 is MGHRA, CDR2 YSYEKL. CDR3 residues: CASSQDRGRAEAFF. The CDR3 bases are TGCGCCAGCAGCCAAGATAGGGGGCGCGCTGAAGCTTTCTTT.

CDR3 DNA: TGCGCCAGCTCTGACCCCAGACAGGCCGAGGGGCAGTACTTC. Residues: CASSDPRQAEGQYF. The gene calls are TRBV5-1 and TRBJ2-7; TRBD1 is a possible D gene (6 bases). There are 14 residues in the CDR3. Germline V CDR1 and CDR2: SGHRS, YFSETQ. Between the trimmed V and J ends, which lost 7 bases and 9 bases, there was a span of 23 bases.

V is TRBV4-1 and J is TRBJ1-1; D may be TRBD1 (5 bases). Germline V CDR1 and CDR2: MGHRA, YSYEKL. V was pared by 4 bases and J by 1 base, with 10 bases between. This CDR3 is 14 amino acids long. CDR3: CASSPRQGNTEAFF. In nucleotides, the CDR3 is TGCGCCAGCAGCCCCCGGCAGGGGAACACTGAAGCTTTCTTT.

The chain is built from TRBV5-6 and TRBJ2-5; no firm D call. The CDR3 spans 16 residues. Germline V gives CDR1 SGHDT, CDR2 YYEEEE. V lost 4 bases to trimming and J lost 1 base, with 17 bases between them. The CDR3 coding sequence is TGTGCCAGCAGCCTTCCAGGATCATTCGGCCAAGAGACCCAGTACTTC. This codes for CASSLPGSFGQETQYF.

This clone has only one observation. The CDR3: CASSLAGDLAGNTIYF. CDR3 nucleotides: TGCGCCAGCAGCTTGGCCGGGGACTTGGCTGGAAACACCATATATTTT. This rearrangement joins TRBV5-1 to TRBJ1-3, with D maybe TRBD1 (5 bases). The V end lost 0 bases, the J end lost 2 bases, and 12 bases lay between the germline ends. The CDR3 contains 16 residues. The germline gives CDR1 SGHRS, CDR2 YFSETQ.

The rearrangement joins TRBV24-1 to TRBJ2-2; D gene uncertain. The CDR3 runs to 14 residues. Trimming shortened V by 4 bases and J by 5 bases, and 10 bases separated the two germline ends. From germline, CDR1 is KGHDR and CDR2 SFDVKD. The CDR3 loop reads CATSESKRTGELFF. CDR3 nucleotide sequence: TGTGCCACCAGTGAAAGTAAGAGGACCGGGGAGCTGTTTTTT.

The rearrangement uses TRBV4-2 and TRBJ2-5; 10 bases map to TRBD2. V was pared by 0 bases and J by 3 bases, with 4 bases of the junction left unmatched. The CDR3 is 16 amino acids. Germline-derived CDR1 and CDR2 are LGHNA and YNFKEQ. CDR3 region: CASSQDGTSDKETQYF. CDR3 sequence (DNA): TGTGCCAGCAGCCAAGACGGGACTAGCGACAAAGAGACCCAGTACTTC.

In this sample, this clone turned up once. The chain uses TRBV10-1 and TRBJ1-1; 9 positions agree with TRBD1. The germline gives CDR1 WNHNN, CDR2 SYGVQD (reference sequence). Trimming took 3 bases from V and 8 from J; bases not matched to a gene: 7. The CDR3 consists of 14 residues. The CDR3 loop is CASSEGQGISEAFF. The CDR3 nucleotides are TGCGCCAGCAGTGAAGGACAGGGGATCTCCGAAGCTTTCTTT.

The chain links TRBV6-6 to TRBJ2-2; D not certain. CDR1 and CDR2 (germline): MNHNY, SVGAGI (reference sequence). Trimming took off 2 bases at V and 7 bases at J, with 11 bases between the two ends. CDR3 length: 14 amino acids. The CDR3 nucleotides are TGTGCCAGCAGTTACGGGCAGTTATACGGGGAGCTGTTTTTT. Translated: CASSYGQLYGELFF.

This clone was seen a few times. The rearrangement joins TRBV4-2 to TRBJ2-6; D unclear. There are 15 residues in the CDR3. The V end lost 0 bases, the J end lost 0 bases, and 3 bases lay between the germline ends. Per the germline V gene, CDR1 is LGHNA and CDR2 is YNFKEQ. In DNA, the CDR3 is TGTGCCAGCAGCCAAGATAGCTCTGGGGCCAACGTCCTGACTTTC. Protein: CASSQDSSGANVLTF.